This TCR beta chain was obtained from a study of shared clonotypes between healthy human individuals. Clones were sequenced by immunoSEQ multiplex PCR, and TCRdb holds only the in-frame ones, with some missing. The sample lists about 2.2 million clones, over 85% occurring once. The naive CD8 population came from CD45RO-negative cells selected for CCR7, without terminally differentiated effector memory CD45RA+ cells. This CDR3 region has 16 residues. CDR1 is LGHNA, CDR2 YSLEER, per germline. J was trimmed by 6 bases and V by 0 bases; bases with no gene match: 5. This clonotype was obtained from a man between 18 and 29 years old in good health. Some clones in this sample may be carry-over from other donors' samples. The sample consisted of naive CD8+ T cells from PBMCs. The genes are TRBV4-3 and TRBJ1-4, with 9 positions matching TRBD1. The CDR3 sequence is CASSQDGDRVDEKLFF. The CDR3 nucleotides read TGCGCCAGCAGCCAAGATGGGGACAGGGTAGATGAAAAACTGTTTTTT.